The clone carrying this TCR beta chain was detected ten times or more. What it binds is not known. V lost 6 bases, J lost 6 bases, and 11 bases stayed unmatched. This CDR3 has 14 residues. Looked up from germline, CDR1 is MNHEY and CDR2 is SVGAGI. The entry originates in a study of neurological immune-mediated disorders. Time point meaning: longitudinal time-point 1 (baseline). With 10-nucleotide random UMIs included, cDNA was synthesized by 5'RACE. TCRdb re-analysed the 5' RACE reads in MiXCR, keeping a single row per CDR3 protein. The data hold about 40,000 distinct CDR3 sequences, with about 3.2% observed a single time. Overall study findings and caveats: Healthy controls had more TCR clonal expansion than multiple sclerosis, which showed the least, whereas HTLV-1-associated myelopathy showed the most.

The rearrangement joins TRBV6-5 to TRBJ2-7; 7 bases fit TRBD1. The origin of this receptor is a woman aged 55-75 years with multiple sclerosis. What was sequenced was PBMCs. CDR3 residues: CASRMTGPTGEQYF. The CDR3 DNA follows: TGTGCCAGCAGGATGACAGGGCCAACCGGCGAGCAGTACTTC.